What follows describes a single T cell receptor (beta chain). The data belong to a study of cytomegalovirus exposure and HLA in healthy donors. CDR1 and CDR2 from the germline V gene are SGDLS and YYNGEE. The CDR3 is 16 amino acids. Trimming cost V 7 bases and J 0 bases; bases outside gene matches: 8. 60 Vbeta and 13 Jbeta primers were used in PCR. The assay was immunoSEQ multiplex PCR, and TCRdb's table has in-frame clones only and misses some. The sample includes 200,000 to 250,000 clones, 75% to 90% of them seen just once. This receptor was obtained from a young woman in good health and CMV-seronegative. The sequencing sample was made of PBMCs. The gene calls are TRBV9 and TRBJ2-1; TRBD1 matches at 9 bases. Written as DNA, the CDR3 is TGTGCCAGCTCACAGGGGGCTTCGGGCTCCTACAATGAGCAGTTCTTC. Its translation: CASSQGASGSYNEQFF.